This TCR beta chain came from a study of T cell clonotyping in hematopoietic cell transplantation. Regarding the study as a whole: Few recipient clonotypes overlapped donors; over 95% were de novo at given depth. Higher Inverse Simpson Index values in graft donor and pretransplant recipient predicted broader posttransplant TCR diversity. After transplant, recipient diversity fell while pathologically expanded clonotypes grew through day 180.

This clone has just a few counts. Antigen unknown. The table came from immunoSEQ multiplex PCR; TCRdb's copy has only in-frame clones and leaves some out. This repertoire shows some 5,100 clones, approximately 80% found once; its top ten account for approximately 12%. Germline CDR1 MGHRA, CDR2 YSYEKL. V gave up 1 base and J gave up 9 bases, with 13 bases separating them. There are 15 residues in the CDR3. The sample here was peripheral blood mononuclear cells, taken 30 days after allogeneic stem cell transplant. The rearrangement joins TRBV4-1 to TRBJ1-6, with D maybe TRBD1 (5 bases). The sequence was collected from a male patient aged 60 to 75 who had an allogeneic stem cell transplant from an unrelated donor, so the T cells may come from the graft donor. Some clones in this sample may be carry-over from other donors' samples. The CDR3 is CASSQVGGGGSPLHF. CDR3 DNA: TGCGCCAGCAGCCAAGTCGGTGGGGGGGGTTCACCCCTCCACTTT.